Presented here are 26 T cell receptor beta chains from one specimen sequenced in a study of cytomegalovirus exposure and HLA in healthy donors. The PCR employed 60 Vbeta primers together with 13 Jbeta primers. The data were produced by immunoSEQ multiplex PCR, yet TCRdb's version contains in-frame clones alone and is incomplete. This sample has about 82,000 clones, with over 80% found just once. The sample was PBMCs. The receptors here all came from a man younger than 35 in good health and CMV-seronegative.

This clone was recorded once. The chain has TRBV21-1 and TRBJ2-7; no DNA check was done on the table's D call, TRBD1. TRBV21-1 is a pseudogene. The CDR3 length is 18 residues. The CDR3 DNA follows: TGTGCCAGCAGCACCACCGCCTCGGGACAACCGTTGCCCTACGAGCAGTACTTC. Translating it yields CASSTTASGQPLPYEQYF.

The J gene is TRBJ2-7, the V gene TRBV5-1, with D perhaps TRBD1 (6 bases). CDR1 SGHRS and CDR2 YFSETQ come from the germline V gene. The CDR3 length is 17 residues. The V and J ends lost 1 base and 3 bases respectively, with 20 bases between them. The CDR3 is CASSLFQASARGYEQYF. CDR3 in DNA: TGCGCCAGCAGCTTGTTCCAAGCGTCTGCCAGGGGCTACGAGCAGTACTTC.

The V call is TRBV18, the J call TRBJ2-5, with D hard to call. The J call may not be correct, given that the DNA end is closer to TRBJ2-7. Germline V lookup: CDR1 KGHSH, CDR2 LQKENI. This CDR3 contains 12 residues. The CDR3 loop reads CASSRPTYEQYF. CDR3 nucleotide sequence: TGTGCCAGCTCACGTCCAACTTACGAGCAGTACTTC.

The gene calls are TRBV4-2 and TRBJ2-3, with 8 nucleotides matching TRBD2. CDR3 length equals 16 residues. Germline lookup yields CDR1 LGHNA and CDR2 YNFKEQ. With V trimmed by 1 base and J by 2 bases, 5 bases remained unmatched. CDR3 in DNA: TGTGCCAGCAGCCAAGGGCAGCGGGAGAACACAGATACGCAGTATTTT. This sequence encodes CASSQGQRENTDTQYF.

The genes are TRBV7-8 and TRBJ2-1; D possibly corresponds to TRBD2 (7 bases). V dropped 5 bases and J dropped 6 bases, with 14 bases sitting between them. CDR1 and CDR2 from the germline V gene are SGHVS and FQNEAQ. The CDR3 has 14 residues. The CDR3 DNA follows: TGTGCCAGCAGCCGTACAGGGAGGGGCAATGAGCAGTTCTTC. This translates into CASSRTGRGNEQFF.

The genes are TRBV28 and TRBJ2-7; TRBD2 aligns across 7 bases. Germline lookup yields CDR1 MDHEN and CDR2 SYDVKM. The CDR3 has 15 amino acids. After removal of 6 bases from V and 7 bases from J, the junction contained 15 bases not matched to a gene. The CDR3 DNA reads as TGTGCCAGCAGCCGGGGGGACTCGACTGTGAGGGAGCAGTACTTC. This encodes CASSRGDSTVREQYF.

This clone has a single count. J is TRBJ2-3 and V is TRBV19; 9 bases are shared with TRBD2. There are 15 residues in the CDR3. CDR1 is LNHDA, CDR2 SQIVND, per germline (reference sequence). Trimming removed 6 bases from V and 3 bases from J; junction bases left unmatched: 7. For the CDR3, the DNA is TGTGCCAGTAGCAATATAGCGGGAGAAACAGATACGCAGTATTTT. It encodes CASSNIAGETDTQYF.

This chain joins TRBV5-1 and TRBJ2-7, with 10 bases lining up with TRBD2. The germline V gene encodes CDR1 SGHRS and CDR2 YFSETQ. This CDR3 region has 18 residues. The V gene end was trimmed by 4 bases and the J gene end by 2 bases; junction bases not matched to a gene: 15. In nucleotides, the CDR3 is TGCGCCAGCAGCCCGACGTCGTCCTCTAGCGGGAGAGCCTACGAGCAGTACTTC. Residues: CASSPTSSSSGRAYEQYF.

There are a few counts of this clone. The chain combines TRBV11-2 with TRBJ2-1; 14 bases line up with TRBD2. The V segment lost 0 bases and the J segment 6 bases; nucleotides outside the gene matches: 13. The CDR3 covers 20 residues. From germline, CDR1 is SGHAT and CDR2 FQNNGV. The DNA of the CDR3 is TGTGCCAGCAGCTTAGATGGACTAGCGGGAGGTCTGCGCCGGAGCAATGAGCAGTTCTTC. Its translation: CASSLDGLAGGLRRSNEQFF.

To note about this clone: This sample also contains other DNA sequences that code for the same CDR3. The chain has TRBV6-5 and TRBJ2-7, with TRBD1 matching 11 bases. Germline CDR1 MNHEY, CDR2 SVGAGI. The length of the CDR3 is 15 residues. Trimming removed 8 bases from V and 4 bases from J; junction bases left unmatched: 10. CDR3 nucleotide sequence: TGTGCCAGCCGTCCTACCGGGACAGGGGGGTACGAGCAGTACTTC. This sequence encodes CASRPTGTGGYEQYF.

This rearrangement joins TRBV7-9 to TRBJ1-1; 8 positions agree with TRBD1. Germline CDR1 and CDR2: SEHNR and FQNEAQ (reference sequence). This CDR3 spans 15 amino acids. Trimming took 3 bases from V and 4 from J; bases not matched to a gene: 7. Here the CDR3 reads CASSFGSTGGTEAFF. Here the CDR3 DNA reads TGTGCCAGCAGCTTCGGGTCTACAGGGGGCACTGAAGCTTTCTTT.

The chain uses TRBV30 and TRBJ2-6; TRBD1 agrees at 8 bases. The ends lost 2 bases at V and 1 base at J; junction bases unmatched: 10. The CDR3 is 18 amino acids. Germline V CDR1 and CDR2: GTSNPN, SVGIG (reference sequence). This chain's CDR3 is CAWSTGTGTLSGANVLTF. The CDR3 coding sequence is TGTGCCTGGAGTACAGGGACAGGAACCCTATCTGGGGCCAACGTCCTGACTTTC.

V and J are TRBV4-3 and TRBJ1-1; TRBD1 is a possible D gene (6 bases). Looked up from germline, CDR1 is LGHNA and CDR2 is YSLEER. Trimming removed 3 bases at V and 3 bases at J, with 14 bases between. This CDR3 is built from 15 residues. The CDR3 region has the DNA TGCGCCAGCAGCCAGGGCGCGACAGGATACACTGAAGCTTTCTTT. Translation gives CASSQGATGYTEAFF.

The rearrangement joins TRBV7-9 to TRBJ2-7; a weak D match, TRBD1 (6 bases). This CDR3 contains 13 residues. Trimming shortened V by 5 bases and J by 6 bases, and 14 bases separated the two germline ends. Germline V gives CDR1 SEHNR, CDR2 FQNEAQ (reference sequence). CDR3 loop: CASSLHRDGEQYF. The DNA of the CDR3 is TGTGCCAGCAGCCTACACAGGGACGGCGAGCAGTACTTC.

This chain's CDR3 is CASGRDKAFF. CDR3 nucleotides: TGTGCCAGCGGCAGGGATAAAGCTTTCTTT. V and J are TRBV28 and TRBJ1-1; D perhaps matches TRBD1 (5 bases). The germline V gene has CDR1 MDHEN and CDR2 SYDVKM. V was cut by 8 bases and J by 9 bases, with 10 bases left in between. The CDR3 has 10 amino acids.

The chain joins TRBV28 to TRBJ2-3; 8 bases map to TRBD1. J lost 2 bases, V lost 6 bases, and 4 bases had no gene match. Germline V gene data show CDR1 as MDHEN and CDR2 as SYDVKM. The CDR3 is made up of 14 amino acids. CDR3 region: CASRAGGLTDTQYF. In DNA form, the CDR3 reads TGTGCCAGCAGAGCAGGGGGCCTCACAGATACGCAGTATTTT.

The V gene is TRBV4-2, the J gene TRBJ2-5; TRBD2 might be the D (5 bases). TRBJ2-7 matches the DNA end more closely, so the J call is doubtful. This CDR3 contains 18 residues. Germline V lookup: CDR1 LGHNA, CDR2 YNFKEQ. The CDR3 here is CASSQAARLGLGVREQYF. The CDR3 DNA is TGTGCCAGCAGCCAAGCGGCTAGGCTTGGATTGGGAGTTCGCGAGCAGTACTTC.

The V call is TRBV10-3, the J call TRBJ1-5, with 9 nucleotides matching TRBD1. V lost 6 bases to trimming and J lost 6 bases; unmatched junction nucleotides: 12. The germline CDR1 and CDR2 sequences are ENHRY and SYGVKD. CDR3 length: 16 residues. CDR3 DNA sequence: TGTGCCATCAGCCAAATGGACAGGGGCGTTGGTCAGCCCCAGCATTTT. Residues: CAISQMDRGVGQPQHF.

V and J are TRBV14 and TRBJ1-4, with no clear D. The germline V and J ends were trimmed by 3 bases and 5 bases, with 13 bases remaining between them. CDR1 SGHDN and CDR2 FVKESK come from the germline V gene. This CDR3 is built from 15 residues. The CDR3 protein is CASSQAAYSNEKLFF. The CDR3 DNA is TGTGCCAGCAGCCAGGCGGCCTACTCAAATGAAAAACTGTTTTTT.

This chain uses TRBV5-6 with TRBJ1-5, with 11 nucleotides matching TRBD1. J gave up 1 base and V 4 bases, and 4 bases lay outside the gene matches. CDR3 size: 16 residues. Germline CDR1 is SGHDT and CDR2 is YYEEEE. The CDR3 DNA reads as TGTGCCAGCAGCCCCGGACAGGGGGCGAGCAATCAGCCCCAGCATTTT. The encoded protein is CASSPGQGASNQPQHF.

The rearrangement uses TRBV29-1 and TRBJ2-3, with D uncertain. The CDR3 has 12 amino acids. V was pared by 6 bases and J by 2 bases, with 9 bases between. The V gene's germline CDR1 is SQVTM and CDR2 ANQGSEA. The CDR3 loop reads CSVRANTDTQYF. The DNA for the CDR3 is TGCAGCGTAAGAGCTAACACAGATACGCAGTATTTT.

This clone appeared a single time. The chain has TRBV27 and TRBJ2-7; 9 positions match TRBD1. This CDR3 has 15 amino acids. CDR1 MNHEY and CDR2 SMNVEV come from the germline V gene (reference sequence). V lost 2 bases and J lost 6; bases outside the gene matches: 8. The CDR3 is CASSLVRQGGSEQYF. CDR3 DNA: TGTGCCAGCAGTTTAGTACGACAGGGGGGCTCCGAGCAGTACTTC.

The rearrangement links TRBV18 to TRBJ2-1; 9 bases map to TRBD2. Trimming took 6 bases from V and 4 from J; bases not matched to a gene: 13. Germline V gene data show CDR1 as KGHSH and CDR2 as LQKENI. CDR3 length: 17 amino acids. CDR3 coding DNA: TGTGCCAGCTCGGGTGGTCCCCCTAGCGGGATGTACAATGAGCAGTTCTTC. Translation: CASSGGPPSGMYNEQFF. The complete variable domain, with remaining parts taken from reference TRBV18 and TRBJ2-1, reads NAGVMQNPRHLVRRRGQEARLRCSPMKGHSHVYWYRQLPEEGLKFMVYLQKENIIDESGMPKERFSAEFPKEGPSILRIQQVVRGDSAAYFCASSGGPPSGMYNEQFFGPGTRLTVL.

V usage is TRBV25-1 and J usage is TRBJ2-3; 12 bases line up with TRBD2. After removal of 4 bases from V and 6 bases from J, the junction contained 14 bases not matched to a gene. The CDR3 spans 18 residues. Germline values: CDR1 MGHDK, CDR2 SYGVNS. The CDR3 DNA follows: TGTGCCAGCAGTGGCCCGTCTCTAGCGGGAGGGCGCCGGGATACGCAGTATTTT. Translating gives CASSGPSLAGGRRDTQYF.

This clone was observed a single time. This chain connects TRBV7-2 to TRBJ2-3; D possibly corresponds to TRBD2 (5 bases). The CDR3 is 15 amino acids. V was clipped by 2 bases and J by 2 bases, with 11 bases between them. Looked up from germline, CDR1 is SGHTA and CDR2 is FQGNSA. The CDR3 region is CASSLRTAATDTQYF. CDR3 nucleotides: TGTGCCAGCAGCTTACGTACAGCGGCCACAGATACGCAGTATTTT.

This rearrangement joins TRBV28 to TRBJ2-1, with D maybe TRBD1 (5 bases). CDR3 length: 13 residues. Trimming removed 10 bases from V and 8 bases from J, with 18 bases in between. Germline CDR1 is MDHEN and CDR2 is SYDVKM. CDR3 DNA: TGTGCCACCCTGGATAAGAACAGGTATGAGCAGTTCTTC. It specifies CATLDKNRYEQFF.